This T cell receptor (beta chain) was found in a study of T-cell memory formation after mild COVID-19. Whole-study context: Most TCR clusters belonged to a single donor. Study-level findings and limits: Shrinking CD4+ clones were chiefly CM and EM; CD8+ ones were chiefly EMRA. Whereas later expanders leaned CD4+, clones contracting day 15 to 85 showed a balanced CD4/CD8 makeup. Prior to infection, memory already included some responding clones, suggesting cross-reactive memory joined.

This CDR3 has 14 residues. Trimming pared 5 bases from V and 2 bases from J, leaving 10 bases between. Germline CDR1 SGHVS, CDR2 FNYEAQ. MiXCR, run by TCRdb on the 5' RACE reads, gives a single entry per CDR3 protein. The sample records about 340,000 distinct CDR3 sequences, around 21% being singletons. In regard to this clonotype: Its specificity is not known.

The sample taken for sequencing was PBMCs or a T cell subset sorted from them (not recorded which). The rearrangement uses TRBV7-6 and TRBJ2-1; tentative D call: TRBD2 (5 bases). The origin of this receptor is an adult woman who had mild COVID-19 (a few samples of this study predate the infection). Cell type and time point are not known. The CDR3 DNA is TGTGCCAGCAGCCAAGCGGAAACCTACAATGAGCAGTTCTTC. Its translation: CASSQAETYNEQFF.